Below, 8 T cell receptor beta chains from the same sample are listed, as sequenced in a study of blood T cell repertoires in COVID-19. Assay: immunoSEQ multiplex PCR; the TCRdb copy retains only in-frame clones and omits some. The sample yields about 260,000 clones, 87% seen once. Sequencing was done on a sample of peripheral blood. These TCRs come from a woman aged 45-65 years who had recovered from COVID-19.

CDR3 loop: CAIGERGTYSSYEQYF. As DNA, the CDR3 is TGTGCCATCGGGGAGCGGGGGACTTATAGCTCCTACGAGCAGTACTTC. This rearrangement joins TRBV10-3 to TRBJ2-7; 8 bases match TRBD2. The CDR3 length is 16 residues. Per germline, CDR1 ENHRY and CDR2 SYGVKD. The V gene end was trimmed by 8 bases and the J gene end by 0 bases; junction bases not matched to a gene: 12.

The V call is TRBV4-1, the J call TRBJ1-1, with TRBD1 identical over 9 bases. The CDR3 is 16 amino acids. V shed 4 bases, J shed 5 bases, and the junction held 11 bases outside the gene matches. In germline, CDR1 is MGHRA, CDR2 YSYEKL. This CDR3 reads CASSRLPGQGRTEAFF. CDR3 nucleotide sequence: TGCGCCAGCAGCCGTCTCCCGGGACAGGGTCGGACTGAAGCTTTCTTT.

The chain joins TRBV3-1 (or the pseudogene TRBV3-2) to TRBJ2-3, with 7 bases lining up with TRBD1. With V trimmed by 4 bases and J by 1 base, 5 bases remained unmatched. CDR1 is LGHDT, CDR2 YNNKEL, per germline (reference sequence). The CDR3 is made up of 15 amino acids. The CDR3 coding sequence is TGTGCCAGCAGCCTGACAGGGTCTGGCACAGATACGCAGTATTTT. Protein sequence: CASSLTGSGTDTQYF.

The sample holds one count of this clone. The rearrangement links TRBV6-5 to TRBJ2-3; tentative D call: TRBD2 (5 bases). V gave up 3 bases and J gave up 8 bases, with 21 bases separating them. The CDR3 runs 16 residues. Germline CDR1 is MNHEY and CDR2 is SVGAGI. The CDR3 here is CASSYLSGEYGGTQYF. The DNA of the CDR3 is TGTGCCAGCAGTTATCTCTCTGGGGAGTACGGCGGTACGCAGTATTTT.

The CDR3 DNA sequence: TGTGCCAGCAGCTGGGGACTAGCGGGAGGAGATGAGCAGTTCTTC. Protein product: CASSWGLAGGDEQFF. The chain carries TRBV5-4 and TRBJ2-1; 15 bases map to TRBD2. The CDR3 is 15 residues long. Germline values: CDR1 SGHNT, CDR2 YYREEE (reference sequence). Germline trimming cut 3 bases from V and 8 bases from J; bases unmatched to any gene: 3.

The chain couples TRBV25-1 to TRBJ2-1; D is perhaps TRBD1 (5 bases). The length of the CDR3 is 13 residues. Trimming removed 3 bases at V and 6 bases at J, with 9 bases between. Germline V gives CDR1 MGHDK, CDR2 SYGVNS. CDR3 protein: CASSDRGSNEQFF. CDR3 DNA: TGTGCCAGCAGTGATAGGGGCAGCAATGAGCAGTTCTTC.

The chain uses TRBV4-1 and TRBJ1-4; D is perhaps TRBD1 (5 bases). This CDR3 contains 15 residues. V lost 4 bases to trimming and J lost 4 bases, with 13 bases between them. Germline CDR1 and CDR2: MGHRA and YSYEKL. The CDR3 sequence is CASSPRGDLNEKLFF. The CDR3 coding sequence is TGCGCCAGCAGCCCGCGGGGGGACCTTAATGAAAAACTGTTTTTT.

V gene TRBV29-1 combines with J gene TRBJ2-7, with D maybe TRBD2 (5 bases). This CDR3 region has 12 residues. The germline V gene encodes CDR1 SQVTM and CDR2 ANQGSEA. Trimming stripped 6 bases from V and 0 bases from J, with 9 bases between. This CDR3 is CSVGRNSYEQYF. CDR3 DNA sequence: TGCAGCGTGGGGAGAAACTCCTACGAGCAGTACTTC.